One T cell receptor (beta chain) is described in this entry. Trimming removed 5 bases from V and 4 bases from J; junction bases left unmatched: 4. The CDR3 spans 14 residues. Germline V CDR1 and CDR2: KGHSH, LQKENI. Authors' processing steps: It was from reference gene primer amplification that nucleated cell counts were estimated. Measured with immunoSEQ multiplex PCR; TCRdb has only the in-frame clones, and not every one. V and J calls and clone size are copied from that table; D and trimming were computed from the DNA. This sample has roughly 290,000 clones; 70% to 90% occur once, and the top ten carry roughly 2.3%. Participants came from 24 US areas, aged about 18 to 95 years. Cohort allocation depended upon clinical history that participants reported. This specimen belongs to a study of blood T cell repertoires in COVID-19. Study information: Acute-phase and convalescent COVID-19 samples originated in the United States, Italy and Spain.

Sequencing was carried out using PBMCs or T cells enriched from blood (not recorded which). The TCR comes from a man younger than 45 who had recovered from COVID-19. The rearrangement uses TRBV18 and TRBJ2-7; the match to TRBD1 covers 11 bases. The DNA of the CDR3 is TGTGCCAGCTCAGGGACAGGGGGGCTGTACGAGCAGTACTTC. Encoded protein: CASSGTGGLYEQYF.